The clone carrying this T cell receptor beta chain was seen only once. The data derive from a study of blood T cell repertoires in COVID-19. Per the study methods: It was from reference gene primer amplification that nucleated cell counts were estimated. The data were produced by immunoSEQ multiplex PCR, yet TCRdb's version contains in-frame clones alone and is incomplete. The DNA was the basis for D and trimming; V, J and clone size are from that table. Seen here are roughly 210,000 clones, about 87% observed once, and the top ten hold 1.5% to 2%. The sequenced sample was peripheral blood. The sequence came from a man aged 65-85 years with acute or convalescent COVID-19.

Here the CDR3 reads CANRLAENTDTQYF. In DNA, the CDR3 is TGTGCCAACCGACTAGCGGAGAACACAGATACGCAGTATTTT. The rearrangement joins TRBV2 to TRBJ2-3, with 9 bases identical to TRBD2. The CDR3 consists of 14 residues. The trim removed 10 bases at V and 2 bases at J, leaving 7 bases unmatched. CDR1 is SNHLY, CDR2 FYNNEI, per germline.